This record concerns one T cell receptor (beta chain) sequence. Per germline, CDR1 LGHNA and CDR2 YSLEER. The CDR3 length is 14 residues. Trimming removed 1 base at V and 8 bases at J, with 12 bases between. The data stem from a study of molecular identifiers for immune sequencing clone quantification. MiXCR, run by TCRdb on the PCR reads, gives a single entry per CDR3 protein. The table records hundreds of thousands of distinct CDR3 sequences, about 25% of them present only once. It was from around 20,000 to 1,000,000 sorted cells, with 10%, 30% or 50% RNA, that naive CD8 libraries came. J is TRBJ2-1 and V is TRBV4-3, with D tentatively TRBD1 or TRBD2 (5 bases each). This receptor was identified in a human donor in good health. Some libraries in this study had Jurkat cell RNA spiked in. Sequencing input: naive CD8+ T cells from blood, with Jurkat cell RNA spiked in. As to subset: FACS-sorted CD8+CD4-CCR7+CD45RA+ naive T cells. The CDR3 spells CASSQASGAHEQFF. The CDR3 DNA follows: TGCGCCAGCAGCCAAGCGTCCGGGGCCCATGAGCAGTTCTTC.